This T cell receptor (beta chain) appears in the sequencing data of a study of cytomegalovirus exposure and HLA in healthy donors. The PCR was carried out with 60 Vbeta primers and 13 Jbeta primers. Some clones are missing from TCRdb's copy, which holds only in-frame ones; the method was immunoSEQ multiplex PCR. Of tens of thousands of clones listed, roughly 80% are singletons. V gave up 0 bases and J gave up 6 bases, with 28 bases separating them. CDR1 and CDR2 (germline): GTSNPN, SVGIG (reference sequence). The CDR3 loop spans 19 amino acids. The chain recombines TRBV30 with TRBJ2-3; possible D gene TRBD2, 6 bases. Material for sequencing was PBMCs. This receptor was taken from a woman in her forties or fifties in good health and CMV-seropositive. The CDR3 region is CAWSVRNLRGGRKGDTQYF. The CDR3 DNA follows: TGTGCCTGGAGTGTACGGAACCTTAGGGGAGGTCGGAAGGGGGATACGCAGTATTTT.